This is a list of T cell receptor beta chains from one sample in a study of T cell repertoires in cytomegalovirus infection. TCRdb passed the reads through MiXCR, listing each CDR3 protein once. The sample holds roughly 630,000 distinct CDR3 sequences; about 24% are singletons and the top ten take less than 10%. The sequenced material came from CD8+ T cells from PBMCs. The receptor source for this set is a human donor in good health (CMV status not recorded). Some clones in this sample may be carry-over from other donors' samples. CDR3s include the opening cysteine and the closing phenylalanine or tryptophan. The order of the fields is J gene, D gene, V gene, clone size, CDR3 protein, CDR3 DNA. D genes are given only for firm matches. Size is omitted from some rows. Given values are once, few, many or a class for expanded clones.

J: TRBJ1-2
D: .
V: TRBV29-1
size: few
CDR3: CSALFQGPPSSEGYTF
DNA: TGCAGCGCTTTATTTCAGGGACCCCCTTCCTCGGAGGGCTACACCTTC

J: TRBJ2-2
D: .
V: TRBV10-3
size: many
CDR3: CAVRSGELFF
DNA: TGTGCCGTCAGGTCCGGGGAGCTGTTTTTT

J: TRBJ2-7
D: TRBD1
V: TRBV19
size: .
CDR3: CASSRGQGGEQYF
DNA: TGTGCCAGTAGCCGTGGACAGGGCGGCGAGCAGTACTTC

J: TRBJ1-4
D: .
V: TRBV19
size: few
CDR3: CASSYRTATNEKLFF
DNA: TGTGCCAGTAGTTACAGGACAGCAACTAATGAAAAACTGTTTTTT

J: TRBJ2-1
D: TRBD1
V: TRBV15
size: few
CDR3: CATSRIPGTVSSYNEQFF
DNA: TGTGCCACCAGCAGAATTCCCGGGACAGTGAGCTCCTACAATGAGCAGTTCTTC

J: TRBJ2-1
D: .
V: TRBV20-1
size: .
CDR3: CSASTGLPGYDYNEQFF
DNA: TGCAGTGCTTCTACGGGACTCCCAGGGTATGACTACAATGAGCAGTTCTTC

J: TRBJ1-5
D: .
V: TRBV27
size: .
CDR3: CASSLSTGGVQPQHF
DNA: TGTGCCAGCAGTTTGTCAACAGGAGGGGTTCAGCCCCAGCATTTT

J: TRBJ2-5
D: .
V: TRBV5-1
size: .
CDR3: CASSLEGARGETQYF
DNA: TGCGCCAGCAGCTTGGAAGGGGCGCGGGGAGAGACCCAGTACTTC

J: TRBJ2-1
D: TRBD1
V: TRBV7-9
size: many
CDR3: CASSHGTGERYNEQFF
DNA: TGTGCCAGCAGCCACGGGACAGGGGAAAGGTACAATGAGCAGTTCTTC

J: TRBJ2-1
D: TRBD1
V: TRBV4-2
size: few
CDR3: CASSQRQGHEQFF
DNA: TGTGCCAGCAGCCAGCGACAGGGACATGAGCAGTTCTTC

J: TRBJ1-5
D: .
V: TRBV7-6
size: .
CDR3: CASSQGVLLREPQHF
DNA: TGTGCCAGCAGCCAAGGGGTCCTCCTCCGGGAACCCCAGCATTTT

J: TRBJ1-1
D: .
V: TRBV11-2
size: .
CDR3: CASSSGTITEAFF
DNA: TGTGCCAGCAGCTCCGGGACAATCACTGAAGCTTTCTTT

J: TRBJ1-1
D: .
V: TRBV19
size: .
CDR3: CASQRRGTEAFF
DNA: TGTGCCAGCCAACGGCGCGGTACTGAAGCTTTCTTT

J: TRBJ2-3
D: .
V: TRBV9
size: .
CDR3: CASSDVKGDVTDTQYF
DNA: TGTGCCAGCAGCGACGTTAAGGGGGACGTCACAGATACGCAGTATTTT

J: TRBJ1-2
D: TRBD1
V: TRBV7-9
size: few
CDR3: CASSLGTGKGYTF
DNA: TGTGCCAGCAGCCTCGGGACAGGGAAAGGCTACACCTTC

J: TRBJ2-6
D: .
V: TRBV7-9
size: .
CDR3: CVSSSNRAPSGANVLTF
DNA: TGTGTCAGCAGCTCGAACCGGGCCCCCTCTGGGGCCAACGTCCTGACTTTC

J: TRBJ1-3
D: .
V: TRBV10-3
size: once
CDR3: CAISGRDSGNTIYF
DNA: TGTGCCATCAGTGGCCGGGACTCTGGAAACACCATATATTTT

J: TRBJ1-2
D: TRBD1
V: TRBV27
size: .
CDR3: CASSHRGWNYGYTF
DNA: TGTGCCAGCAGTCACAGGGGGTGGAACTATGGCTACACCTTC

J: TRBJ1-2
D: .
V: TRBV27
size: few
CDR3: CASRPSGVNYGYTF
DNA: TGTGCCAGCAGACCTTCAGGGGTTAACTATGGCTACACCTTC

J: TRBJ2-7
D: .
V: TRBV7-6
size: few
CDR3: CASSSDTSYEQYF
DNA: TGTGCCAGCAGCTCGGACACATCCTACGAGCAGTACTTC

J: TRBJ1-2
D: TRBD1
V: TRBV7-9
size: many
CDR3: CASSYLDRDGYTF
DNA: TGTGCCAGCAGCTACTTGGACAGGGATGGCTACACCTTC

J: TRBJ2-3
D: TRBD1
V: TRBV7-9
size: .
CDR3: CASSRGTGESDTQYF
DNA: TGTGCCAGCAGCCGGGGGACAGGGGAGTCAGATACGCAGTATTTT

J: TRBJ2-1
D: .
V: TRBV29-1
size: few
CDR3: CSVEDLGHNEQFF
DNA: TGCAGCGTTGAAGATCTTGGCCACAATGAGCAGTTCTTC

J: TRBJ2-2
D: .
V: TRBV6-1
size: many
CDR3: CASGNVQDTGELFF
DNA: TGTGCCAGCGGGAACGTCCAGGACACCGGGGAGCTGTTTTTT

J: TRBJ1-6
D: .
V: TRBV28
size: .
CDR3: CASSSLLRSPLHF
DNA: TGTGCCAGCAGTTCCCTCTTGAGGTCACCCCTCCACTTT

J: TRBJ1-3
D: TRBD1
V: TRBV12-3/TRBV12-4
size: few
CDR3: CASSPGQGPGRNTIYF
DNA: TGTGCCAGCAGTCCCGGACAGGGACCCGGGAGAAACACCATATATTTT

J: TRBJ1-1
D: .
V: TRBV20-1
size: few
CDR3: CSARARPIEAFF
DNA: TGCAGTGCTAGAGCAAGACCGATTGAAGCTTTCTTT

J: TRBJ1-5
D: .
V: TRBV12-5
size: .
CDR3: CASGLTEYSNQPQHF
DNA: TGTGCTAGTGGTTTGACAGAGTATAGCAATCAGCCCCAGCATTTT

J: TRBJ2-4
D: .
V: TRBV14
size: few
CDR3: CASSQGRGWDIQYF
DNA: TGTGCCAGCAGCCAAGGCAGGGGTTGGGACATTCAGTACTTC

J: TRBJ2-3
D: TRBD1
V: TRBV12-3/TRBV12-4
size: few
CDR3: CASSEGGQRTDTQYF
DNA: TGTGCCAGCAGTGAAGGGGGACAGCGCACAGATACGCAGTATTTT

J: TRBJ1-2
D: .
V: TRBV29-1
size: .
CDR3: CSVIFGATQYGYTF
DNA: TGCAGCGTTATATTCGGGGCGACCCAGTATGGCTACACCTTC